The next 29 T cell receptor beta chains were all read from a single sample in a study of T cells after yellow fever vaccination. TCRdb reprocessed the 5' RACE reads with MiXCR, giving one entry per CDR3 protein. The data show around 50,000 distinct CDR3 sequences, roughly 7% seen once. The sample was CD8+ T cells sorted from PBMCs, taken about 2 weeks after the first yellow fever vaccination. The receptors were gathered from a man aged 18 to 35 who received the YFV17D yellow fever vaccine.

This clonotype occurred many times. This chain links TRBV7-8 with TRBJ2-7; the match to TRBD1 covers 7 bases. V was clipped by 3 bases and J by 3 bases; unmatched bases: 17. The V gene's germline CDR1 is SGHVS and CDR2 FQNEAQ. The CDR3 runs 18 residues. This CDR3 reads CASSLGIGQEGSYYEQYF. The CDR3 bases are TGTGCCAGCAGCTTGGGAATCGGACAGGAAGGTTCCTACTACGAGCAGTACTTC.

The chain joins TRBV3-1 to TRBJ2-2; D is ambiguous. Germline V gene lookup returns CDR1 LGHDT and CDR2 YNNKEL (reference sequence). The CDR3 totals 13 residues. V was trimmed by 4 bases and J by 7 bases, leaving 10 bases between them. CDR3 sequence: CASSPFPGGELFF. The CDR3 nucleotides are TGTGCCAGCAGCCCTTTCCCGGGCGGGGAGCTGTTTTTT.

The table lists this clonotype with many counts. The rearrangement uses TRBV6-2 or TRBV6-3 and TRBJ2-2; D is possibly TRBD1 (6 bases). Trimming took 6 bases from V and 10 from J, leaving 12 bases between them. CDR1 and CDR2 (germline): MNHEY, SVGEGT. CDR3 length equals 12 residues. The CDR3 loop reads CASSHGTPELFF. DNA for the CDR3: TGTGCCAGCAGCCACGGGACACCGGAGCTGTTTTTT.

This clonotype was counted ten times or more. The chain links TRBV12-3 or TRBV12-4 to TRBJ1-2; 8 nucleotides line up with TRBD1. V lost 4 bases to trimming and J lost 8 bases; unmatched junction nucleotides: 12. The CDR3 spans 15 residues. CDR3 in amino acids: CASSSTTGQGGGYTF. CDR3 nucleotides: TGTGCCAGCAGTTCAACCACCGGACAGGGTGGCGGCTACACCTTC.

Of note for this clonotype: Its ends do not fully match the called genes, so a read error is possible. The gene calls are TRBV3-1 and TRBJ2-5; unclear D gene. The CDR3 length is 13 residues. CDR1 is LGHDT and CDR2 is YNNKEL in the germline V gene (reference sequence). CDR3 amino acids: CASCHETHETQYF. The CDR3 coding sequence is TGTGCCAGCTGCCACGAGACCCACGAGACCCAGTACTTC.

This clonotype was seen repeatedly, ten times or more. V is TRBV7-7 and J is TRBJ2-7; D remains ambiguous. V lost 1 base and J lost 3, with 7 bases in between. The CDR3 loop spans 13 amino acids. From germline, CDR1 is SSHAT and CDR2 FNYEAQ (reference sequence). CDR3 nucleotides: TGTGCCAGCAGCTTAGAGGCAGACTACGAGCAGTACTTC. Translation gives CASSLEADYEQYF.

This clonotype was counted ten times or more. J is TRBJ1-2 and V is TRBV2, with a weak D call TRBD1 (6 bases). With 7 bases removed from V and 0 bases from J, the gap between germline ends came to 21 bases. This CDR3 region has 17 residues. CDR1 SNHLY and CDR2 FYNNEI come from the germline V gene. The CDR3 region has the DNA TGTGCCAGCACCAAAACGGGACAAAGATTAGCTAACTATGGCTACACCTTC. It codes for CASTKTGQRLANYGYTF.

This clonotype was recorded at least ten times. The gene calls are TRBV7-3 and TRBJ2-1; D is possibly TRBD1 (6 bases). Germline CDR1 reads SGHTA; CDR2 reads FQGTGA. CDR3 length: 16 amino acids. V gave up 2 bases and J gave up 6 bases, with 17 bases separating them. In DNA form, the CDR3 reads TGTGCCAGCAGCTTAGACGTGTCCGGGACATTCAATGAGCAGTTCTTC. Translating gives CASSLDVSGTFNEQFF.

This clonotype was observed at least ten times. J is TRBJ2-2 and V is TRBV11-1, with TRBD1 matching over 8 bases. Germline-derived CDR1 and CDR2 are SGHAT and FQDESV (reference sequence). The CDR3 sequence is 15 residues long. V shed 5 bases and J 5 bases; nucleotides not matched to a gene: 7. CDR3 DNA: TGTGCCAGCAGCACCGGGACAGGAGGGACCGGGGAGCTGTTTTTT. Translation: CASSTGTGGTGELFF.

This clonotype has at least ten counts. The chain carries TRBV4-1 and TRBJ2-7; 7 bases align to TRBD1. Germline V gives CDR1 MGHRA, CDR2 YSYEKL. With V trimmed by 4 bases and J by 2 bases, 11 bases remained unmatched. The CDR3 loop spans 16 amino acids. The CDR3 bases are TGCGCCAGCAGCCCCCTCACAGGGGAATTCGCCTACGAGCAGTACTTC. This codes for CASSPLTGEFAYEQYF.

This clonotype has a count of ten or more. The chain links TRBV12-3 or TRBV12-4 to TRBJ2-5, with unresolved D. Trimming removed 6 bases from V and 3 bases from J, with 20 bases in between. The CDR3 length is 16 residues. Here the CDR3 reads CASSPPEWYLKETQYF. CDR3 in DNA: TGTGCCAGCAGCCCTCCCGAATGGTACCTCAAAGAGACCCAGTACTTC.

Many counts were recorded for this clonotype. The rearrangement uses TRBV24-1 and TRBJ1-2, with 7 bases matching TRBD1. Germline V gene data show CDR1 as KGHDR and CDR2 as SFDVKD. Trimming cost V 9 bases and J 3 bases; bases outside gene matches: 3. The CDR3 runs 12 residues. CDR3 in amino acids: CATWGQYYGYTF. CDR3 DNA: TGTGCCACCTGGGGACAGTACTATGGCTACACCTTC.

This clonotype was seen repeatedly, ten times or more. DNA of the CDR3: TGTGCCAGCAGTACCCCCGTTAAAGAGGACCTCCGGGATGGCTACACCTTC. This codes for CASSTPVKEDLRDGYTF. The chain carries TRBV6-2 or TRBV6-3 and TRBJ1-2; D unresolved. Trimming shortened V by 5 bases and J by 6 bases, and 25 bases separated the two germline ends. Germline assignment: CDR1 MNHEY and CDR2 SVGEGT. The CDR3 covers 17 residues.

This clonotype was seen once. CDR3 in amino acids: CAIGPELRHNEQFF. The CDR3 DNA is TGTGCCATCGGCCCCGAGCTACGGCACAATGAGCAGTTCTTC. The chain links TRBV5-3 to TRBJ2-1; D is unclear. TRBV5-3 is sorted into the ORF group, with uncertain function. The CDR3 length is 14 residues. V was trimmed by 9 bases and J by 5 bases, leaving 18 bases between them.

This chain connects TRBV6-2 or TRBV6-3 to TRBJ2-3; no clear D gene. This CDR3 spans 14 amino acids. Trimming left V 4 bases short and J 5 bases short, with 13 bases between. Germline CDR1 is MNHEY and CDR2 is SVGEGT. The CDR3, as DNA: TGTGCCAGCAGTTTGGGCCGACCCCGAGATACGCAGTATTTT. Protein: CASSLGRPRDTQYF.

This clonotype has at least ten counts. This chain joins TRBV4-2 and TRBJ2-5, with 8 bases lining up with TRBD1. This CDR3 is 16 amino acids long. Per the germline V gene, CDR1 is LGHNA and CDR2 is YNFKEQ. J gave up 2 bases and V 0 bases, and 5 bases lay outside the gene matches. The CDR3: CASSQDGQGGQETQYF. CDR3 nucleotide sequence: TGTGCCAGCAGCCAAGATGGACAGGGCGGACAAGAGACCCAGTACTTC.

In this sample, this clonotype turned up many times. V usage is TRBV24-1 and J usage is TRBJ1-1, with D uncertain. This CDR3 has 11 residues. V lost 3 bases and J lost 5, with 3 bases in between. Germline-derived CDR1 and CDR2 are KGHDR and SFDVKD. DNA for the CDR3: TGTGCCACCAGTGATCGGACTGAAGCTTTCTTT. Protein sequence: CATSDRTEAFF.

This clonotype has at least ten counts. This chain uses TRBV6-1 with TRBJ1-1; 7 bases fit TRBD1. Germline V gene sequence: CDR1 MNHNS, CDR2 SASEGT. V dropped 6 bases and J dropped 0; count of bases not matched to a gene: 7. The CDR3 contains 15 residues. In nucleotides, the CDR3 is TGTGCCAGCAGGCTCCGGGACAGCATGAACACTGAAGCTTTCTTT. It codes for CASRLRDSMNTEAFF.

V gene TRBV11-2 combines with J gene TRBJ1-1; D ambiguous. Germline CDR1 reads SGHAT; CDR2 reads FQNNGV. The germline V and J ends were trimmed by 3 bases and 3 bases, with 14 bases remaining between them. CDR3 size: 15 residues. The CDR3 is CASSFGHLKDTEAFF. CDR3 nucleotides: TGTGCCAGCAGCTTTGGGCACCTAAAGGACACTGAAGCTTTCTTT.

This clonotype was seen only once. Being one base from a much bigger clone, this may be a read error. The chain uses TRBV5-1 and TRBJ2-3; D call uncertain. V lost 3 bases to trimming and J lost 4 bases, with 9 bases between them. The CDR3 spans 13 residues. Germline V gene sequence: CDR1 SGHRS, CDR2 YFSETQ. DNA of the CDR3: TGCGCCAGCAGCTCGGGCTACTCAGATACGCAGTATTTT. This translates into CASSSGYSDTQYF.

Many counts were recorded for this clonotype. V and J are TRBV6-2 or TRBV6-3 and TRBJ2-1, with unresolved D. V was cut by 3 bases and J by 8 bases, with 8 bases left in between. Germline V gene data show CDR1 as MNHEY and CDR2 as SVGEGT. The CDR3 totals 12 residues. DNA of the CDR3: TGTGCCAGCAGTTATAACCTGGATGAGCAGTTCTTC. It specifies CASSYNLDEQFF.

This clonotype was detected a few times. V gene TRBV5-4 combines with J gene TRBJ2-3; 11 bases agree with TRBD2. Trimming cost V 4 bases and J 2 bases; bases outside gene matches: 3. The CDR3 runs to 15 residues. Germline lookup yields CDR1 SGHNT and CDR2 YYREEE (reference sequence). CDR3 protein: CASSRGLADTDTQYF. CDR3 in DNA: TGTGCCAGCAGCAGGGGACTAGCGGACACAGATACGCAGTATTTT.

This clonotype was seen at least ten times. The chain is built from TRBV29-1 and TRBJ2-1; the match to TRBD1 covers 8 bases. With 7 bases clipped from V and 0 bases from J, the junction kept 2 bases outside the gene matches. The germline V gene encodes CDR1 SQVTM and CDR2 ANQGSEA. The CDR3 totals 13 residues. The CDR3 region is CSAGQGSYNEQFF. In DNA form, the CDR3 reads TGCAGCGCCGGACAGGGCTCCTACAATGAGCAGTTCTTC.

This clonotype has a count of ten or more. The chain has TRBV4-3 and TRBJ2-7; 7 nucleotides match TRBD1. CDR3 size: 13 residues. From germline, CDR1 is LGHNA and CDR2 YSLEER. V was pared by 0 bases and J by 12 bases, with 8 bases of the junction left unmatched. In DNA, the CDR3 is TGCGCCAGCAGCCAAGAACATCTGACAGGGAGGTACTTC. Translating gives CASSQEHLTGRYF.

This clonotype was seen at least ten times. The rearrangement joins TRBV29-1 to TRBJ2-2; 9 bases agree with TRBD1. V lost 2 bases, J lost 12 bases, and 16 bases stayed unmatched. The germline CDR1 and CDR2 sequences are SQVTM and ANQGSEA. The CDR3 totals 16 residues. For the CDR3, the DNA is TGCAGCGTTGAATCGGCGGACAGGGGACCTGATGGGAAGCTGTTTTTT. Amino acids: CSVESADRGPDGKLFF.

This clonotype was recorded at least ten times. The chain uses TRBV11-2 and TRBJ2-2; D is perhaps TRBD1 (5 bases). The CDR3 sequence is 15 residues long. V lost 4 bases, J lost 3 bases, and 12 bases lay in between. Germline-derived CDR1 and CDR2 are SGHAT and FQNNGV. This CDR3 reads CASSSIPRDTGELFF. The CDR3 DNA follows: TGTGCCAGCAGCTCGATCCCCAGGGACACCGGGGAGCTGTTTTTT.

This clonotype was picked up a small number of times. The chain recombines TRBV4-3 with TRBJ1-1, with a tentative D call TRBD1 (5 bases). Trimming took off 0 bases at V and 4 bases at J, with 12 bases between the two ends. The germline CDR1 and CDR2 sequences are LGHNA and YSLEER. CDR3 length equals 15 residues. DNA of the CDR3: TGCGCCAGCAGCCAAGACGGGGCTGGGAGCACTGAAGCTTTCTTT. Amino acids: CASSQDGAGSTEAFF.

This clonotype was found many times. The chain recombines TRBV5-6 with TRBJ2-5, with 12 positions matching TRBD2. V shed 0 bases, J shed 9 bases, and the junction held 3 bases outside the gene matches. Germline CDR1 is SGHDT and CDR2 is YYEEEE. This CDR3 comprises 14 residues. The CDR3 loop is CASSLGLAGAAQYF. As DNA, the CDR3 is TGTGCCAGCAGCTTGGGACTAGCGGGAGCGGCCCAGTACTTC.

This clonotype was seen ten or more times. The gene calls are TRBV6-4 and TRBJ2-2; TRBD2 aligns across 7 bases. CDR1 MRHNA and CDR2 SNTAGT come from the germline V gene. The length of the CDR3 is 15 residues. Trimming took 4 bases from V and 1 from J; bases not matched to a gene: 3. This CDR3 is CASSGPSGNTGELFF. For the CDR3, the DNA is TGTGCCAGCAGTGGGCCTAGCGGGAACACCGGGGAGCTGTTTTTT.